One sample yielded the 13 T cell receptor beta chains listed below, sequenced in a study of multiple sclerosis patients with progressive multifocal leukoencephalopathy. Assay used: immunoSEQ multiplex PCR; TCRdb lists only in-frame clones, some missing. The data show 25,000 to 35,000 clones, approximately 84% seen once. Stated time point: time of PML onset. This sample comprised PBMCs, obtained from a patient treated with natalizumab. The receptors stem from a human donor with progressive multifocal leukoencephalopathy.

The chain uses TRBV19 and TRBJ1-5; no clear D gene. This CDR3 is 15 amino acids long. The V gene lost 7 bases and the J gene lost 0 bases, with 13 bases spanning the gap. Germline loops: CDR1 LNHDA, CDR2 SQIVND (reference sequence). CDR3 protein: CASKLGRNSNQPQHF. CDR3 nucleotides: TGTGCCAGTAAATTAGGTCGAAATAGCAATCAGCCCCAGCATTTT. The variable domain in full, completed from reference TRBV19 and TRBJ1-5, reads DGGITQSPKYLFRKEGQNVTLSCEQNLNHDAMYWYRQDPGQGLRLIYYSQIVNDFQKGDIAEGYSVSREKKESFPLTVTSAQKNPTAFYLCASKLGRNSNQPQHFGDGTRLSIL.

The chain recombines TRBV4-3 with TRBJ2-1; D not resolved. Trimming shortened V by 1 base and J by 9 bases, and 10 bases separated the two germline ends. Germline V gene sequence: CDR1 LGHNA, CDR2 YSLEER. CDR3 length equals 13 residues. The CDR3 bases are TGCGCCAGCAGCCAAGCCCATGAAGGTGAGCAGTTCTTC. Translation gives CASSQAHEGEQFF.

The sample holds a few counts of this clone. The V call is TRBV6-6, the J call TRBJ1-1; TRBD1 matches 9 bases. Germline CDR1 MNHNY, CDR2 SVGAGI (reference sequence). V trimming: 5 bases; J trimming: 5 bases; junction bases outside the gene matches: 9. The CDR3 contains 15 residues. CDR3 DNA sequence: TGTGCCAGCAGTGCCCGAACAGGGGGCAGGACTGAAGCTTTCTTT. Protein sequence: CASSARTGGRTEAFF.

The CDR3 DNA is TGTGCCAGTGCGGCCCATCCCTACGAGCAGTACTTC. Protein: CASAAHPYEQYF. V usage is TRBV6-5 and J usage is TRBJ2-7; no firm D call. Trimming took 9 bases from V and 2 from J, leaving 11 bases between them. Germline assignment: CDR1 MNHEY and CDR2 SVGAGI. The CDR3 consists of 12 residues.

CDR3 nucleotides: TGCGCCAGCAGCCAAGAAGGAAGACAGACCCCAATAGGGGCTTTCTTT. Protein: CASSQEGRQTPIGAFF. V and J are TRBV4-3 and TRBJ1-1; the D gene is possibly TRBD1 (5 bases). The germline V gene encodes CDR1 LGHNA and CDR2 YSLEER. V was clipped by 0 bases and J by 11 bases, with 22 bases between them. The CDR3 is made up of 16 amino acids.

This chain uses TRBV7-2 with TRBJ1-2, with 8 bases identical to TRBD1. This CDR3 comprises 14 residues. The trim removed 4 bases at V and 3 bases at J, leaving 4 bases unmatched. CDR1 and CDR2 (germline): SGHTA, FQGNSA. The CDR3 DNA sequence: TGTGCCAGCAGCTATGGACAGGGCGACTATGGCTACACCTTC. As protein: CASSYGQGDYGYTF.

This clone was detected only once. The V and J genes are TRBV15 and TRBJ1-6; D may be TRBD1 (5 bases). The V end was cut by 0 bases, the J end by 7 bases, with 13 bases between. Germline assignment: CDR1 LNHNV and CDR2 YYDKDF (reference sequence). There are 16 residues in the CDR3. In DNA, the CDR3 is TGTGCCACCAGCAGAGATGCGCGGGGGTCCAATTCACCCCTCCACTTT. It codes for CATSRDARGSNSPLHF.

This rearrangement joins TRBV4-3 to TRBJ2-1; 7 bases line up with TRBD2. The CDR3 totals 13 residues. Germline CDR1 LGHNA, CDR2 YSLEER. Unmatched junction bases numbered 7, after V lost 5 bases and J lost 9 bases. Here the CDR3 reads CASSARLAVEQFF. Here the CDR3 DNA reads TGCGCCAGCAGCGCTCGGCTAGCGGTTGAGCAGTTCTTC.

V usage is TRBV7-3 and J usage is TRBJ2-2, with 8 bases lining up with TRBD2. After removal of 7 bases from V and 3 bases from J, the junction contained 16 bases not matched to a gene. Germline V CDR1 and CDR2: SGHTA, FQGTGA. The CDR3 loop spans 18 amino acids. The chain's CDR3 is CASNLLAGVKTDTGELFF. Here the CDR3 DNA reads TGTGCCAGCAACCTGCTAGCGGGCGTCAAAACGGACACCGGGGAGCTGTTTTTT.

This chain connects TRBV5-1 to TRBJ2-1; no clear D. Trimming left V 0 bases short and J 15 bases short, with 13 bases between. This CDR3 is 12 amino acids long. Looked up from germline, CDR1 is SGHRS and CDR2 is YFSETQ. For the CDR3, the DNA is TGCGCCAGCAGCTTGGAGGTTTCGGGCCTGTTCTTC. Residues: CASSLEVSGLFF.

The V gene is TRBV18, the J gene TRBJ2-2, with a possible D match to TRBD1 (5 bases). Germline V gene data show CDR1 as KGHSH and CDR2 as LQKENI. This CDR3 region has 13 residues. The V end was cut by 3 bases, the J end by 7 bases, with 9 bases between. The DNA of the CDR3 is TGTGCCAGCTCACCTATAGGGGACGGGGAGCTGTTTTTT. Its translation: CASSPIGDGELFF.

V and J are TRBV9 and TRBJ2-1, with D possibly TRBD2 on 6 matching bases. Trimming cost V 0 bases and J 4 bases, with 8 bases left between them. The CDR3 totals 14 residues. Germline CDR1 is SGDLS and CDR2 is YYNGEE. CDR3 sequence reads: CASSVAGVYNEQFF. The CDR3 nucleotides are TGTGCCAGCAGCGTAGCGGGAGTTTACAATGAGCAGTTCTTC.

The count of this clone is one. The genes are TRBV15 and TRBJ2-2, with 7 bases aligning to TRBD1. Germline trimming cut 4 bases from V and 5 bases from J; bases unmatched to any gene: 10. CDR1 is LNHNV, CDR2 YYDKDF, per germline (reference sequence). The CDR3 spans 16 residues. Here the CDR3 DNA reads TGTGCCACCAGCACTCCAGGGGGTTTGTTAACCGGGGAGCTGTTTTTT. Its translation is CATSTPGGLLTGELFF.